The 17 T cell receptor beta chains given below trace back to one sample, sequenced in a study of cytomegalovirus exposure and HLA in healthy donors. The PCR contained 60 Vbeta and 13 Jbeta primers. Assay: immunoSEQ multiplex PCR; the TCRdb copy retains only in-frame clones and omits some. This sample has under 110,000 clones, with roughly 70% found just once. The sequencing input was PBMCs. Source of these receptors: a man aged 50-59 years in good health and CMV-seronegative.

In the case of this clone: Mismatch with germline at one junction end may stem from a read error. The chain carries TRBV2 and TRBJ2-7; TRBD1 aligns across 7 bases. This CDR3 has 14 residues. CDR1 and CDR2 (germline): SNHLY, FYNNEI. The DNA of the CDR3 is TGTGCCAGCAGTGCGCACAGGGGAGATTACGAGCAGCACTTC. Protein: CASSAHRGDYEQHF.

The CDR3: CASGAQGAGGYTF. CDR3 DNA: TGTGCCAGCGGGGCACAGGGGGCGGGGGGCTACACCTTC. The chain combines TRBV28 with TRBJ1-2; 9 nucleotides match TRBD1. Germline values: CDR1 MDHEN, CDR2 SYDVKM. The CDR3 contains 13 residues. The ends lost 8 bases at V and 8 bases at J; junction bases unmatched: 9.

The rearrangement links TRBV5-1 to TRBJ1-1; D is undetermined. The CDR3 length is 14 residues. Germline V gene sequence: CDR1 SGHRS, CDR2 YFSETQ. V lost 4 bases, J lost 2 bases, and 12 bases lay in between. In DNA, the CDR3 is TGCGCCAGCAGCACCTCGGTCCTAAACACTGAAGCTTTCTTT. It is translated as CASSTSVLNTEAFF.

The chain combines TRBV28 with TRBJ1-1; weak D call: TRBD1 (5 bases). Germline loops: CDR1 MDHEN, CDR2 SYDVKM. The CDR3 consists of 15 residues. V gave up 6 bases and J gave up 3 bases, with 17 bases separating them. CDR3 nucleotide sequence: TGTGCCAGCAGCAAAATCAGGGTTCTGTACACTGAAGCTTTCTTT. This translates into CASSKIRVLYTEAFF.

The genes are TRBV5-4 and TRBJ2-3; 7 nucleotides align to TRBD2. The CDR3 sequence is 15 residues long. Germline-derived CDR1 and CDR2 are SGHNT and YYREEE (reference sequence). Unmatched junction bases numbered 15, after V lost 9 bases and J lost 5 bases. The CDR3 protein is CAIQHWAGEGDTQYF. The CDR3 DNA sequence: TGTGCCATTCAACATTGGGCGGGAGAGGGAGATACGCAGTATTTT.

This chain links TRBV4-3 with TRBJ2-7; TRBD1 is a possible D gene (5 bases). The length of the CDR3 is 13 residues. The V end lost 3 bases, the J end lost 6 bases, and 12 bases lay between the germline ends. CDR1 is LGHNA, CDR2 YSLEER, per germline. The CDR3 DNA is TGCGCCAGCAGCCAGACCAGGGTATCCGAGCAGTACTTC. Translated: CASSQTRVSEQYF.

This clone was recorded a few times. The V call is TRBV6-6, the J call TRBJ2-1; D may be TRBD2 (5 bases). V shed 0 bases and J shed 7 bases, with 7 bases lying between them. Germline loops: CDR1 MNHNY, CDR2 SVGAGI (reference sequence). The CDR3 consists of 13 residues. CDR3 sequence (DNA): TGTGCCAGCAGTTACTCGAGGGCGAATGAGCAGTTCTTC. Translation gives CASSYSRANEQFF.

This chain connects TRBV18 to TRBJ1-1; D is unclear. The germline V gene has CDR1 KGHSH and CDR2 LQKENI. Deletions cut 4 bases from V and 3 bases from J, with 15 bases between. The CDR3 is 15 amino acids. The CDR3 DNA sequence: TGTGCCAGCTCACTTTCTTTGGCCGCGGACACTGAAGCTTTCTTT. This encodes CASSLSLAADTEAFF. Variable domain in full (rest from reference TRBV18 and TRBJ1-1): NAGVMQNPRHLVRRRGQEARLRCSPMKGHSHVYWYRQLPEEGLKFMVYLQKENIIDESGMPKERFSAEFPKEGPSILRIQQVVRGDSAAYFCASSLSLAADTEAFFGQGTRLTVV.

This clone occurred a few times. The genes are TRBV11-2 and TRBJ2-5; 8 bases match TRBD2. The CDR3 has 16 residues. The junction had 15 bases not matched to a gene; V was cut back by 5 bases and J by 7 bases. Germline V lookup: CDR1 SGHAT, CDR2 FQNNGV. DNA of the CDR3: TGTGCCAGCAGCCCCCGGGAGAGAAGCGGGGGTGGGACCCAGTACTTC. It yields the protein CASSPRERSGGGTQYF.

V is TRBV28 and J is TRBJ1-1; D may be TRBD1 (5 bases). Trimming shortened V by 6 bases and J by 5 bases, and 16 bases separated the two germline ends. The CDR3 is 14 residues long. CDR1 MDHEN and CDR2 SYDVKM come from the germline V gene. In nucleotides, the CDR3 is TGTGCCAGCAGATTCGACAGCTCGAGGACTGAAGCTTTCTTT. Residues: CASRFDSSRTEAFF.

This clone was counted once. The gene calls are TRBV4-2 and TRBJ2-1, with 12 bases identical to TRBD2. Trimming cost V 0 bases and J 9 bases; bases outside gene matches: 6. CDR3 length: 16 amino acids. Germline values: CDR1 LGHNA, CDR2 YNFKEQ. In DNA form, the CDR3 reads TGTGCCAGCAGCCAAGAGCTAGCGGGGGGGCGAGGTGAGCAGTTCTTC. Its translation: CASSQELAGGRGEQFF.

The chain uses TRBV30 and TRBJ1-3; D not resolved. The CDR3 spans 14 residues. The germline gives CDR1 GTSNPN, CDR2 SVGIG (reference sequence). Trimming pared 3 bases from V and 6 bases from J, leaving 15 bases between. CDR3 nucleotide sequence: TGTGCCTGGAGGGAGATAGCGCCGGTAAACACCATATATTTT. Its translation is CAWREIAPVNTIYF.

A word on this clone: Other DNA sequences from this sample encode an identical CDR3 as well. V and J are TRBV27 and TRBJ2-1; perhaps TRBD1 as D (5 bases). The germline V gene has CDR1 MNHEY and CDR2 SMNVEV (reference sequence). The CDR3 consists of 15 residues. V was trimmed by 6 bases and J by 3 bases, leaving 15 bases between them. CDR3 sequence: CASSSSTVVYNEQFF. As DNA, the CDR3 is TGTGCCAGCAGCTCATCGACAGTGGTCTACAATGAGCAGTTCTTC.

A few counts support this clone. The chain couples TRBV2 to TRBJ2-2, with a tentative D call TRBD2 (5 bases). Germline assignment: CDR1 SNHLY and CDR2 FYNNEI. The CDR3 has 16 amino acids. V lost 3 bases to trimming and J lost 4 bases, with 15 bases between them. The CDR3 nucleotides are TGTGCCAGCAGTGAGAGTTCCCCGGGGATCACCGGGGAGCTGTTTTTT. It yields the protein CASSESSPGITGELFF. The whole variable domain, filled in from reference TRBV2 and TRBJ2-2, reads EPEVTQTPSHQVTQMGQEVILRCVPISNHLYFYWYRQILGQKVEFLVSFYNNEISEKSEIFDDQFSVERPDGSNFTLKIRSTKLEDSAMYFCASSESSPGITGELFFGEGSRLTVL.

This clone was observed a handful of times. The rearrangement joins TRBV18 to TRBJ2-1; 9 bases agree with TRBD2. The CDR3 sequence is 17 residues long. Unmatched junction bases numbered 9, after V lost 2 bases and J lost 4 bases. Germline CDR1 reads KGHSH; CDR2 reads LQKENI. The CDR3 reads CASSPYSGRTKYNEQFF. The CDR3 DNA reads TGTGCCAGCTCACCATATAGCGGGAGAACGAAATACAATGAGCAGTTCTTC.

The chain uses TRBV7-8 and TRBJ1-1; TRBD1 is a possible D gene (5 bases). V gave up 6 bases and J gave up 1 base, with 9 bases separating them. The CDR3 consists of 13 residues. Germline CDR1 SGHVS, CDR2 FQNEAQ. CDR3 protein: CASSPTGNTEAFF. CDR3 sequence (DNA): TGTGCCAGCAGTCCTACAGGGAACACTGAAGCTTTCTTT.

Here the CDR3 DNA reads TGTGCCAGCAGCGCCAGACTAGCGGGGACCTTCACAGATACGCAGTATTTT. This encodes CASSARLAGTFTDTQYF. The chain uses TRBV2 and TRBJ2-3; 11 nucleotides align to TRBD2. Trimming removed 6 bases from V and 2 bases from J; junction bases left unmatched: 10. The germline CDR1 and CDR2 sequences are SNHLY and FYNNEI. This CDR3 contains 17 residues.